These 9 T cell receptor beta chains were all obtained from the same sample, sequenced in a study of T-cell reconstitution after alpha-beta-depleted transplantation in children. Researchers prepared the TCRbeta library using unique molecular identifiers, the study reports. TCRdb recomputed calls from the PCR reads with MiXCR, one row per CDR3 protein. This table holds 300,000 to 400,000 distinct CDR3 sequences, roughly 16% found once. The input for sequencing was PBMCs, mostly from graft donor cells, taken 360 days after TCRalphabeta/CD19-depleted stem cell transplant. The source is a male patient between 2 and 15 years old who had a stem cell transplant for acute lymphoblastic leukemia, so the T cells may come from the graft donor.

The chain employs TRBV4-3 and TRBJ1-4, with 7 bases lining up with TRBD1. The CDR3 is 16 amino acids. CDR1 is LGHNA, CDR2 YSLEER, per germline. V was clipped by 5 bases and J by 7 bases; unmatched bases: 13. CDR3 DNA: TGCGCCAGCAGCTCCTGTTTGACAGGGCAAGGTGAAAAACTGTTTTTT. Amino acid sequence: CASSSCLTGQGEKLFF.

This clonotype was observed a few times. V gene TRBV6-2 or TRBV6-3 combines with J gene TRBJ2-3; 9 bases align to TRBD1. The junction had 26 bases not matched to a gene; V was cut back by 10 bases and J by 3 bases. CDR3 size: 20 residues. Germline V gene data show CDR1 as MNHEY and CDR2 as SVGEGT. In DNA, the CDR3 is TGTGCCACAAGTTACAAGGTGGGACAGGGTTCCGAAAAAAAGACAGATACGCAGTATTTT. Translating gives CATSYKVGQGSEKKTDTQYF.

The J gene is TRBJ2-7, the V gene TRBV18; TRBD2 matches at 8 bases. V was pared by 3 bases and J by 0 bases, with 7 bases of the junction left unmatched. CDR1 is KGHSH and CDR2 is LQKENI in the germline V gene. This CDR3 comprises 16 residues. The CDR3 coding sequence is TGTGCCAGCTCACCGGGTAGCGGGACAAGCTCCTACGAGCAGTACTTC. It translates to CASSPGSGTSSYEQYF.

V gene TRBV4-3 combines with J gene TRBJ2-1; D perhaps matches TRBD2 (5 bases). The CDR3 is 17 residues long. Germline V CDR1 and CDR2: LGHNA, YSLEER. The V gene lost 4 bases and the J gene lost 4 bases, with 20 bases spanning the gap. CDR3 loop: CASSPGIGLPSYNEQFF. The CDR3 DNA is TGCGCCAGCAGCCCCGGGATAGGGCTCCCCAGTTACAATGAGCAGTTCTTC.

The chain links TRBV20-1 to TRBJ2-6; D might be TRBD1 (6 bases). Germline V gives CDR1 DFQATT, CDR2 SNEGSKA (reference sequence). This CDR3 is built from 16 residues. The V end lost 0 bases, the J end lost 3 bases, and 12 bases lay between the germline ends. CDR3 residues: CSAREQGRFGANVLTF. Here the CDR3 DNA reads TGCAGTGCTAGAGAACAGGGCCGGTTTGGGGCCAACGTCCTGACTTTC.

The V and J genes are TRBV2 and TRBJ1-4; tentatively, D is TRBD1 (5 bases). Trimming cost V 6 bases and J 11 bases, with 25 bases left between them. The CDR3 contains 16 residues. The germline V gene encodes CDR1 SNHLY and CDR2 FYNNEI. DNA of the CDR3: TGTGCCAGCAGGCCGTTTCGGGACGCAGGGAAAGGGAAACTGTTTTTT. Translated: CASRPFRDAGKGKLFF.

V usage is TRBV4-3 and J usage is TRBJ2-2, with unresolved D. The CDR3 length is 15 residues. V was shortened by 0 bases and J by 0 bases, with 5 bases between the two germline ends. Germline values: CDR1 LGHNA, CDR2 YSLEER. In DNA form, the CDR3 reads TGCGCCAGCAGCCAAGAGCAGCCGAACACCGGGGAGCTGTTTTTT. Its translation is CASSQEQPNTGELFF.

This sequence joins TRBV23-1 and TRBJ2-3; the match to TRBD2 covers 12 bases. TRBV23-1 is recorded as an ORF, its role being uncertain. J lost 2 bases, V lost 6 bases, and 6 bases had no gene match. The CDR3 covers 16 residues. The CDR3 reads CASRILAGGFTDTQYF. In DNA form, the CDR3 reads TGCGCCAGCAGAATACTAGCGGGAGGCTTCACAGATACGCAGTATTTT.

The chain couples TRBV18 to TRBJ2-2, with D possibly being TRBD2 (6 bases). The CDR3 covers 16 residues. Germline CDR1 and CDR2: KGHSH and LQKENI. Trimming left V 0 bases short and J 1 base short, with 9 bases between. For the CDR3, the DNA is TGTGCCAGCTCACCACCGGGACTCCAGAACACCGGGGAGCTGTTTTTT. Protein: CASSPPGLQNTGELFF.